The rows below give T cell receptor beta chains drawn from one sample of a study of T cell responses to AZD1222 COVID-19 vaccine. This table comes from immunoSEQ multiplex PCR, and its TCRdb copy is limited to in-frame clones, with some not included. Among around 100,000 clones listed, around 86% were seen once. Sequenced here: peripheral blood, sampled on day 0 of AZD1222 vaccination. All receptors come from an adult in good health. The CDR3 runs from the conserved cysteine through the conserved F or W. The D gene is left open where the match is weak. Clone size is not always given. Where it is, it says once, few, many or a class for expanded clones.

abundance	d_gene	v_gene	j_gene	CDR3aa	CDR3nt
few	NA	TRBV20-1	TRBJ1-4	CSALSNEKLFF	TGCAGTGCTCTTTCAAATGAAAAACTGTTTTTT
NA	NA	TRBV5-1	TRBJ2-7	CASSFVLTRRDHEQYF	TGCGCCAGCAGTTTCGTCCTGACCCGGAGGGACCACGAGCAGTACTTC
NA	NA	TRBV7-2	TRBJ2-1	CASSPVGDGSYNEQFF	TGTGCCAGCAGCCCGGTGGGAGACGGCTCCTACAATGAGCAGTTCTTC
NA	TRBD1	TRBV10-3	TRBJ1-2	CAIRTSGTGRDGYTF	TGTGCCATTCGAACATCCGGGACAGGGAGGGATGGCTACACCTTC
NA	TRBD1	TRBV15	TRBJ2-2	CATSRYRGGELFF	TGTGCCACCAGCAGATACAGGGGCGGGGAGCTGTTTTTT
NA	NA	TRBV5-1	TRBJ2-7	CASSLGGSSYEQYF	TGCGCCAGCAGCTTGGGGGGATCAAGCTACGAGCAGTACTTC
NA	NA	TRBV30	TRBJ1-4	CAWSHRGAGEKLFF	TGTGCCTGGAGTCACCGGGGCGCTGGAGAAAAACTGTTTTTT
few	NA	TRBV7-9	TRBJ1-2	CASSLNRVGYSGYTF	TGTGCCAGCAGCTTGAACAGGGTGGGATATTCTGGCTACACCTTC
NA	TRBD2	TRBV2	TRBJ2-7	CASRGRGYGYEQYF	TGTGCCAGCAGGGGGCGGGGGTACGGCTACGAGCAGTACTTC
NA	NA	TRBV7-2	TRBJ2-1	CASSWAGGGGSYNEQFF	TGTGCCAGCAGCTGGGCAGGGGGCGGGGGTTCCTACAATGAGCAGTTCTTC
NA	TRBD2	TRBV5-8	TRBJ2-3	CASSYGLADKPLSTDTQYF	TGTGCCAGCAGCTACGGACTAGCGGATAAACCTCTAAGCACAGATACGCAGTATTTT
once	TRBD1	TRBV4-1	TRBJ1-3	CASSQGRQGVGNTIYF	TGCGCCAGCAGCCAGGGCCGACAGGGGGTTGGAAACACCATATATTTT
few	NA	TRBV9	TRBJ2-1	CASSVGGQTVGEQFF	TGTGCCAGCAGCGTAGGGGGCCAGACCGTGGGTGAGCAGTTCTTC
NA	NA	TRBV6-5	TRBJ2-2	CASSYFPAGGTGELFF	TGTGCCAGCAGTTACTTCCCGGCAGGGGGGACCGGGGAGCTGTTTTTT
NA	NA	TRBV7-8	TRBJ2-5	CASSAQQGRETQYF	TGTGCCAGCAGCGCCCAACAGGGTCGGGAGACCCAGTACTTC
once	NA	TRBV5-4	TRBJ1-6	CASSPRGPNSPLHF	TGTGCCAGCAGCCCCCGGGGGCCGAATTCACCCCTCCACTTT
once	TRBD1	TRBV6-5	TRBJ2-1	CASSYSRQGNNEQFF	TGTGCCAGCAGTTACTCCCGACAGGGGAACAATGAGCAGTTCTTC
NA	NA	TRBV6-5	TRBJ1-3	CASKENLAGNTIYF	TGTGCCAGCAAAGAAAACTTGGCTGGAAACACCATATATTTT
once	NA	TRBV23-1	TRBJ2-2	CASSQLRGVENTGELFF	TGCGCCAGCAGTCAATTAAGAGGGGTTGAGAACACCGGGGAGCTGTTTTTT
NA	TRBD2	TRBV2	TRBJ2-3	CASRPSGRTLDTQYF	TGTGCCAGCAGACCTAGCGGGAGGACCTTAGATACGCAGTATTTT
once	TRBD1	TRBV7-8	TRBJ1-6	CASSLGTGSHSPLHF	TGTGCCAGCAGCCTCGGGACAGGGTCACATTCACCCCTCCACTTT
NA	NA	TRBV30	TRBJ1-6	CAIEGQNNSPLHF	TGTGCTATAGAAGGTCAGAATAATTCACCCCTCCACTTT
NA	TRBD2	TRBV30	TRBJ2-1	CAWETSGLFDEQFF	TGTGCCTGGGAGACTAGCGGGTTGTTTGATGAGCAGTTCTTC
NA	NA	TRBV29-1	TRBJ1-5	CSVEEGNSNQPQHF	TGCAGCGTTGAGGAGGGGAATAGCAATCAGCCCCAGCATTTT
once	NA	TRBV30	TRBJ1-5	CAWSVGGSRQPQHF	TGTGCCTGGAGTGTAGGTGGGTCACGTCAGCCCCAGCATTTT
few	NA	TRBV5-1	TRBJ2-1	CASSTGTHAIGNEQFF	TGCGCCAGCAGCACCGGGACCCACGCTATCGGCAATGAGCAGTTCTTC
NA	NA	TRBV6-5	TRBJ2-1	CASRRLPRNNEQFF	TGTGCCAGCAGAAGACTACCGAGAAACAATGAGCAGTTCTTC
few	NA	TRBV6-2/TRBV6-3	TRBJ2-1	CASSFREQNEQFF	TGTGCCAGCAGTTTCCGGGAGCAGAATGAGCAGTTCTTC
NA	NA	TRBV6-1	TRBJ2-4	CASSVEPPKAKNIQYF	TGTGCCAGCAGTGTCGAACCCCCTAAAGCCAAAAACATTCAGTACTTC
NA	NA	TRBV4-3	TRBJ2-3	CASSQGVGQGKDTQYF	TGCGCCAGCAGCCAAGGAGTGGGGCAGGGGAAAGATACGCAGTATTTT
NA	TRBD2	TRBV10-3	TRBJ2-2	CAISDGTRGTGELFF	TGTGCCATCAGTGACGGGACTAGAGGTACCGGGGAGCTGTTTTTT
NA	NA	TRBV4-1	TRBJ1-2	CASSQGGAYSYGNTF	TGCGCCAGCAGCCAGGGGGGGGCTTATAGCTATGGCAACACCTTC
NA	TRBD2	TRBV5-4	TRBJ2-3	CASSSRTSGTLTDTQYF	TGTGCCAGCAGCTCAAGGACTAGCGGGACCCTAACAGATACGCAGTATTTT